These 3 T cell receptor beta chains were sequenced from one sample in a study of response to subunit inactivated influenza vaccine. Via MiXCR, TCRdb re-called the RT-PCR reads, giving one row per CDR3 protein. The sample lists around 490,000 distinct CDR3 sequences, about 8% occurring once. Specimen: PBMCs from blood, collected about 23 months after vaccination. Every receptor here comes from a man between 50 and 70 years old who received an inactivated influenza vaccine.

This clonotype came up a few times. CDR3 in DNA: TGTGCCAGCAGCTCCTACAGGGGGCGGAGGGGTTACGAGCAGTACTTC. As protein: CASSSYRGRRGYEQYF. V and J are TRBV7-9 and TRBJ2-7; 9 positions agree with TRBD1. V trimming: 4 bases; J trimming: 4 bases; junction bases outside the gene matches: 11. In germline, CDR1 is SEHNR, CDR2 FQNEAQ (reference sequence). The CDR3 contains 16 residues.

The chain is built from TRBV7-9 and TRBJ1-1, with D unclear. CDR3 length equals 13 residues. V shed 5 bases and J shed 1 base, with 8 bases lying between them. Germline CDR1 SEHNR, CDR2 FQNEAQ (reference sequence). The CDR3: CASSLNSNTEAFF. The CDR3 region has the DNA TGTGCCAGCAGCCTGAACTCGAACACTGAAGCTTTCTTT.

The table lists this clonotype with a few counts. The chain is built from TRBV6-5 and TRBJ1-5; TRBD1 aligns across 8 bases. The length of the CDR3 is 15 residues. Unmatched junction bases numbered 7, after V lost 4 bases and J lost 5 bases. Germline V lookup: CDR1 MNHEY, CDR2 SVGAGI. The CDR3 DNA is TGTGCCAGCAGTTCCGCGGACAGGGCCTATCAGCCCCAGCATTTT. Encoded protein: CASSSADRAYQPQHF.